This T cell receptor beta chain was sequenced during a study of regulatory T cells in long-lasting Graves disease. Indicated time point: newly diagnosed GD, antithyroid drugs for less than 3 months. The authors made the TCR library using RNA they extracted from PBMCs. This clonotype has ten or more counts. Trimming took 0 bases from V and 5 from J; bases not matched to a gene: 5. The CDR3 consists of 15 residues. Germline V lookup: CDR1 SGHTA, CDR2 FQGNSA. TCR beta libraries were built with iRepertoire HTBI primers and Arm-PCR of CDR3 regions. Each CDR3 protein gets one entry after TCRdb re-called the multiplex PCR reads with MiXCR. The sample records some 250,000 distinct CDR3 sequences, about 18% being singletons. The sample also formed part of further work on T cells in Graves' hyperthyroidism and ophthalmopathy.

The material was peripheral blood mononuclear cells (PBMCs), obtained at new diagnosis, from a patient treated with antithyroid drugs. The source of this sequence is a woman aged 30 to 39 with Graves disease. This rearrangement joins TRBV7-2 to TRBJ2-3, with TRBD2 matching 7 bases. In nucleotides, the CDR3 is TGTGCCAGCAGCTTAGCGGGGGGGAACTTAGATACGCAGTATTTT. Translation gives CASSLAGGNLDTQYF.